One T cell receptor (beta chain) is described in this entry. RNA in amounts of roughly 0.45 to 1 ug was reverse transcribed with random hexamers. TCR beta CDR3 was amplified by immunoSEQ multiplex PCR. This amplification extended across 54 Vbeta and 13 Jbeta segments. Each CDR3 protein is one row after TCRdb ran MiXCR on the immunoSEQ multiplex PCR reads. In the table there are 210,000 or so distinct CDR3 sequences, roughly 93% of which are singletons. The sample comes from a study of CD8 T cells in Susac syndrome. This CDR3 has 19 amino acids. Trimming stripped 4 bases from V and 7 bases from J, with 31 bases between. Germline CDR1 and CDR2: SGHAT and FQNNGV.

The receptor's source is a human donor with Susac syndrome. V and J are TRBV11-2 and TRBJ1-1; a possible D gene is TRBD1 (6 bases). Input material: CD4+ T cells from PBMCs. CDR3 nucleotide sequence: TGTGCCAGCAGCTCACCAAAGCCTCCCAGGGGTGGACCCTTTGATGAAGCTTTCTTT. Its protein product is CASSSPKPPRGGPFDEAFF.